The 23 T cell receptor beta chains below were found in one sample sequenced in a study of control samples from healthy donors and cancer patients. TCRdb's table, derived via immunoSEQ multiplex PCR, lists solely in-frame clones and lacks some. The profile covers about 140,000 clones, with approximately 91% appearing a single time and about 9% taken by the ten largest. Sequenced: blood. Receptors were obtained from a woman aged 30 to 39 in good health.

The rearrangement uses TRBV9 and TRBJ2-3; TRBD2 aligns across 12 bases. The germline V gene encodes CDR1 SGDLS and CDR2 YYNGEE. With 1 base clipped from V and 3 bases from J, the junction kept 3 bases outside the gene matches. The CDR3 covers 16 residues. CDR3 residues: CASSVSSGRATDTQYF. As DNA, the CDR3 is TGTGCCAGCAGCGTATCTAGCGGGAGGGCAACAGATACGCAGTATTTT.

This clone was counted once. The CDR3, as DNA: TGCGCCAGCAGCTTGGGGGGGGACTCCCTCTATGGCTACACCTTC. The encoded protein is CASSLGGDSLYGYTF. The chain carries TRBV5-1 and TRBJ1-2; D is possibly TRBD1 (5 bases). V was cut by 0 bases and J by 4 bases, with 13 bases left in between. The CDR3 extends over 15 amino acids. Germline V CDR1 and CDR2: SGHRS, YFSETQ. The whole variable domain, remainder taken from reference TRBV5-1 and TRBJ1-2, is KAGVTQTPRYLIKTRGQQVTLSCSPISGHRSVSWYQQTPGQGLQFLFEYFSETQRNKGNFPGRFSGRQFSNSRSEMNVSTLELGDSALYLCASSLGGDSLYGYTFGSGTRLTVV.

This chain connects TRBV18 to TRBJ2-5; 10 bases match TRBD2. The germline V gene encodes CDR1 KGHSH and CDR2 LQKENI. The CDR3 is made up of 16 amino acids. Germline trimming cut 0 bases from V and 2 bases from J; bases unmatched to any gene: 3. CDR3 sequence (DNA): TGTGCCAGCTCACCACCGAGGACTAGCGGTCAAGAGACCCAGTACTTC. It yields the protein CASSPPRTSGQETQYF.

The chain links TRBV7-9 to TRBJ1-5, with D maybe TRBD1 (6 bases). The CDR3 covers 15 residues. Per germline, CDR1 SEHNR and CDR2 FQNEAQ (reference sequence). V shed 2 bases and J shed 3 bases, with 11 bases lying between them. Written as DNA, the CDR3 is TGTGCCAGCAGCTTAAAACAGGGACACAATCAGCCCCAGCATTTT. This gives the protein CASSLKQGHNQPQHF. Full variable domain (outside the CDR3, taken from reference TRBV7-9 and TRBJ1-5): DTGVSQNPRHKITKRGQNVTFRCDPISEHNRLYWYRQTLGQGPEFLTYFQNEAQLEKSRLLSDRFSAERPKGSFSTLEIQRTEQGDSAMYLCASSLKQGHNQPQHFGDGTRLSIL.

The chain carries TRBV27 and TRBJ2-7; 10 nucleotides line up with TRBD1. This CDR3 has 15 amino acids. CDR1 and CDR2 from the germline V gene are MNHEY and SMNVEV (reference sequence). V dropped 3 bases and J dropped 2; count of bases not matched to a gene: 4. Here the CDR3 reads CASSLSDRGPYEQYF. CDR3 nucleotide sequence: TGTGCCAGCAGTTTGTCCGACAGGGGGCCCTACGAGCAGTACTTC.

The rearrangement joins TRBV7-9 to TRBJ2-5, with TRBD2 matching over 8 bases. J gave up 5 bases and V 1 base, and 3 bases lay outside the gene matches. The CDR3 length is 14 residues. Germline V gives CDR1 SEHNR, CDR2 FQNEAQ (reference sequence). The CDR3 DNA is TGTGCCAGCAGCTTAGAGCGGGAGTGGGAGACCCAGTACTTC. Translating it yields CASSLEREWETQYF.

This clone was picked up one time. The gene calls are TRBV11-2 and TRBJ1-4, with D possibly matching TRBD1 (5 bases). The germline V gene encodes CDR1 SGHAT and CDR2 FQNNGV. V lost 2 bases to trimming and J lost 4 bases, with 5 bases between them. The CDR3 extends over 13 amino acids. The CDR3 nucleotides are TGTGCCAGCAGCTTAAGGGGTAATGAAAAACTGTTTTTT. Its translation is CASSLRGNEKLFF.

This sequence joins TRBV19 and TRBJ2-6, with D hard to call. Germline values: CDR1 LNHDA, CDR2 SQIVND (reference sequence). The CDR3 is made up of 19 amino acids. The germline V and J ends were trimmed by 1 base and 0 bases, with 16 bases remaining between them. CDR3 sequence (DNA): TGTGCCAGTAGTATAGGGGCAGCCAATCTAGACTCTGGGGCCAACGTCCTGACTTTC. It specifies CASSIGAANLDSGANVLTF.

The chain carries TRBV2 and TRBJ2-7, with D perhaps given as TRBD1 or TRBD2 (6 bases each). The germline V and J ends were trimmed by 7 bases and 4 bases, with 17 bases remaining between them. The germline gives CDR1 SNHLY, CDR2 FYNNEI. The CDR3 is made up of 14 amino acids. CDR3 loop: CASILGGAEYEQYF. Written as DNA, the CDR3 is TGTGCCAGCATCTTGGGGGGCGCTGAATACGAGCAGTACTTC.

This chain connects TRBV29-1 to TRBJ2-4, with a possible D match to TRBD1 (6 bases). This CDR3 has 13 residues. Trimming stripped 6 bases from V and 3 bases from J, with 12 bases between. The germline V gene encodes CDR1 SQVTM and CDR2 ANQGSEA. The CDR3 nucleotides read TGCAGCGTCCTCCGAGGGGGCAAAAACATTCAGTACTTC. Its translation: CSVLRGGKNIQYF.

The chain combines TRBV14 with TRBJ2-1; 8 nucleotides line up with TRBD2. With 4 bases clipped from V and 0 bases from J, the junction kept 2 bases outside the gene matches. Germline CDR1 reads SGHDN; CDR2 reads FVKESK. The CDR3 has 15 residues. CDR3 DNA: TGTGCCAGCAGCCTAGGACTAGCCTCCTACAATGAGCAGTTCTTC. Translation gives CASSLGLASYNEQFF.

The CDR3 DNA follows: TGTGCCAGCAGCCAAAGCGTGCTAGTCGGCGAGCAGTACTTC. It encodes CASSQSVLVGEQYF. The chain is built from TRBV3-1 (or the pseudogene TRBV3-2) and TRBJ2-7; D gene ambiguous. CDR3 length equals 14 residues. The germline V and J ends were trimmed by 2 bases and 6 bases, with 14 bases remaining between them. The germline gives CDR1 LGHDT, CDR2 YNNKEL (reference sequence).

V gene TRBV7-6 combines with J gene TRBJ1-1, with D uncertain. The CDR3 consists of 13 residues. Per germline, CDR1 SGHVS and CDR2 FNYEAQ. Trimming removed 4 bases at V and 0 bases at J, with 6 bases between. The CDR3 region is CASSWRLNTEAFF. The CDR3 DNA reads TGTGCCAGCAGCTGGAGGTTGAACACTGAAGCTTTCTTT.

The CDR3 DNA reads as TGTGCCAGCAGCGTCCGAAGGACAGATACGCAGTATTTT. The encoded protein is CASSVRRTDTQYF. The V gene is TRBV9, the J gene TRBJ2-3; D ambiguous. Germline CDR1 and CDR2: SGDLS and YYNGEE. Trimming shortened V by 2 bases and J by 3 bases, and 7 bases separated the two germline ends. The CDR3 covers 13 residues.

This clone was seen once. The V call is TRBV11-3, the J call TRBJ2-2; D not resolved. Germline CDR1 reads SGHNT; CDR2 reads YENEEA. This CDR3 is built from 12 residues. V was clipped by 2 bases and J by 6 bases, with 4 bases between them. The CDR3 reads CASSLNAGELFF. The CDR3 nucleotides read TGTGCCAGCAGCTTAAACGCCGGGGAGCTGTTTTTT.

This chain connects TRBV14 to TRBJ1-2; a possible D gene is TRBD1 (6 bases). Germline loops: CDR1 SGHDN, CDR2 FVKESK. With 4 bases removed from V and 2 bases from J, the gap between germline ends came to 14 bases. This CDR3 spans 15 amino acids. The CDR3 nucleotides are TGTGCCAGCAGCCCCACAGGGAGGATAAACTATGGCTACACCTTC. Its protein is CASSPTGRINYGYTF.

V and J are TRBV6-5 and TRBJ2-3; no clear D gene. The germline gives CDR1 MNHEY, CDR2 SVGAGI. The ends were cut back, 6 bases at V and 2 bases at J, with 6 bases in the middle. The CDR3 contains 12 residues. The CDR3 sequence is CASRGNTDTQYF. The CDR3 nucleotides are TGTGCCAGCAGAGGAAACACAGATACGCAGTATTTT.

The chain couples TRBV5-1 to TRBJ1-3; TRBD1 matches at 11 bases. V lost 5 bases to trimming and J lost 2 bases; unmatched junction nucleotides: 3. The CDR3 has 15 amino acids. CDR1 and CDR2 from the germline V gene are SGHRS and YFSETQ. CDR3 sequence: CASSSDRGPGNTIYF. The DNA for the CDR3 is TGCGCCAGCAGTTCGGACAGGGGGCCTGGAAACACCATATATTTT.

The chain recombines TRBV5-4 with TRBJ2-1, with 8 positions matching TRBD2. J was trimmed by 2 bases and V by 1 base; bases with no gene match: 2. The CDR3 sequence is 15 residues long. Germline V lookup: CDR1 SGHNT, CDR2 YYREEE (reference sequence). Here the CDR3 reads CASSLQAGAYNEQFF. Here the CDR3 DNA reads TGTGCCAGCAGCTTGCAAGCGGGAGCCTACAATGAGCAGTTCTTC.

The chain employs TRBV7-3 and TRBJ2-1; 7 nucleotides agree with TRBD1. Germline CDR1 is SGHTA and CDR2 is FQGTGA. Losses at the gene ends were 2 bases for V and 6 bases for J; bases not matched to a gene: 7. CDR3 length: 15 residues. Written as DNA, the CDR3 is TGTGCCAGCAGCTTACCCCGACAGGGCTCCAATGAGCAGTTCTTC. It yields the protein CASSLPRQGSNEQFF.

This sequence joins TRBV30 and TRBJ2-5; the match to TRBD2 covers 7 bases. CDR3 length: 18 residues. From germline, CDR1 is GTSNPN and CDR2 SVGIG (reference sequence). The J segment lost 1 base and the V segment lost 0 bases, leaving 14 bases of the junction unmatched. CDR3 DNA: TGTGCCTGGAGTGTATGGGGGGGGAGAGTGGAAACCCAAGAGACCCAGTACTTC. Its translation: CAWSVWGGRVETQETQYF.

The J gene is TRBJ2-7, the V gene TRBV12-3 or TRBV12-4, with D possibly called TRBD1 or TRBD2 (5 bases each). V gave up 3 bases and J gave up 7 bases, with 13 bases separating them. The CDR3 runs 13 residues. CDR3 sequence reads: CASSFTGLSEQYF. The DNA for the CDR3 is TGTGCCAGCAGTTTTACAGGACTCTCGGAGCAGTACTTC.

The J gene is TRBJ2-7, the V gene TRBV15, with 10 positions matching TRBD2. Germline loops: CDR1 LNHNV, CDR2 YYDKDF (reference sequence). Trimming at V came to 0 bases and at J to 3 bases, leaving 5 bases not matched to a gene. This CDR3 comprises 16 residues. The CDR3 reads CATSRDPPSGSYEQYF. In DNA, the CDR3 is TGTGCCACCAGCAGAGACCCGCCTAGCGGGAGCTACGAGCAGTACTTC. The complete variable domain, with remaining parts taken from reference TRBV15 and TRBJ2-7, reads DAMVIQNPRYQVTQFGKPVTLSCSQTLNHNVMYWYQQKSSQAPKLLFHYYDKDFNNEADTPDNFQSRRPNTSFCFLDIRSPGLGDTAMYLCATSRDPPSGSYEQYFGPGTRLTVT.